A single sample is the source of the 2 T cell receptor beta chains below, sequenced in a study of identifying expanded T cells in peripheral blood. Some clones are missing from TCRdb's copy, which holds only in-frame ones; the method was immunoSEQ multiplex PCR. The data show around 91,000 clones, about 91% seen once. Sample: blood. The receptors here all came from a person between 18 and 75 years old in good health.

This chain joins TRBV4-1 and TRBJ1-2; D may be TRBD1 (5 bases). Germline CDR1 MGHRA, CDR2 YSYEKL. This CDR3 comprises 13 residues. V lost 3 bases and J lost 4, with 9 bases in between. In DNA, the CDR3 is TGCGCCAGCAGCCAGGGGGGAACCTATGGCTACACCTTC. Residues: CASSQGGTYGYTF.

The rearrangement uses TRBV30 and TRBJ2-3, with 8 bases fitting TRBD2. The junction had 17 bases not matched to a gene; V was cut back by 1 base and J by 5 bases. This CDR3 has 18 amino acids. Germline V lookup: CDR1 GTSNPN, CDR2 SVGIG (reference sequence). CDR3 nucleotide sequence: TGTGCCTGGAGTGACCCCCCTCCGGGAGCGGGAGTCATAGATACGCAGTATTTT. Translated, it gives CAWSDPPPGAGVIDTQYF.